This T cell receptor (beta chain) was sequenced during a study of regulatory T cells in long-lasting Graves disease. Study findings and constraints: Newly diagnosed Graves' patients had higher TCR diversity than persistent ones.

This clonotype was seen many times. Its antigen remains unknown. Time point here: persistent/refractory GD, antithyroid drugs over 5 years with positive TRAb. PBMC-extracted RNA yielded the TCR library. The guidelines of the American Thyroid Association were the basis for diagnosing Graves' disease. EDTA tubes held 9 to 10 milliliters of peripheral blood from each patient. In building TCR beta libraries, iRepertoire HTBI primers were used together with Arm-PCR of CDR3 regions. Original processing methods: Sequenced samples collectively carried 62 TRBV and 15 or so TRBJ segments. MiXCR, applied by TCRdb to the multiplex PCR reads, yields one record per CDR3 protein. None of the V and J calls come from the authors' own analysis; TCRdb made them. Of around 460,000 distinct CDR3 sequences in the sample, 20% to 25% were seen once. With V trimmed by 5 bases and J by 3 bases, 3 bases remained unmatched. This CDR3 is 13 amino acids long. The germline CDR1 and CDR2 sequences are MNHNS and SASEGT.

The sequence derives from a female donor with Graves disease. The chain carries TRBV6-1 and TRBJ2-7; 8 nucleotides align to TRBD1. The input for sequencing was peripheral blood mononuclear cells (PBMCs), taken when the disease was refractory, from a patient treated with antithyroid drugs. The CDR3 is CASSTTGGYEQYF. In DNA, the CDR3 is TGTGCCAGCAGTACCACAGGGGGCTACGAGCAGTACTTC.